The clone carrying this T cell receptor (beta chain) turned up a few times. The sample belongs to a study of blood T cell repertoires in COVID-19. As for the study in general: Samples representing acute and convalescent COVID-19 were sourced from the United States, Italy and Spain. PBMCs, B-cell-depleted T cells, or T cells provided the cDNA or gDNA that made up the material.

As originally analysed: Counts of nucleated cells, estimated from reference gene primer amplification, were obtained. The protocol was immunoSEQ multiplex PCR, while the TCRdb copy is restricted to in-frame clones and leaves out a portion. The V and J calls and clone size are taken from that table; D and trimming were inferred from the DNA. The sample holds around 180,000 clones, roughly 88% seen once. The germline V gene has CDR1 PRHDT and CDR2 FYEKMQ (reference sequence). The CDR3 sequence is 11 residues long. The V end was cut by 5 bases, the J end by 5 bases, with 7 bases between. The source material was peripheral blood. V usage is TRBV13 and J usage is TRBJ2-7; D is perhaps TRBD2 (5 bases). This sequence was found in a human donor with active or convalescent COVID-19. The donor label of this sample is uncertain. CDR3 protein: CASSRTHEQYF. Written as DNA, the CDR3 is TGTGCCAGCAGCCGGACTCACGAGCAGTACTTC.